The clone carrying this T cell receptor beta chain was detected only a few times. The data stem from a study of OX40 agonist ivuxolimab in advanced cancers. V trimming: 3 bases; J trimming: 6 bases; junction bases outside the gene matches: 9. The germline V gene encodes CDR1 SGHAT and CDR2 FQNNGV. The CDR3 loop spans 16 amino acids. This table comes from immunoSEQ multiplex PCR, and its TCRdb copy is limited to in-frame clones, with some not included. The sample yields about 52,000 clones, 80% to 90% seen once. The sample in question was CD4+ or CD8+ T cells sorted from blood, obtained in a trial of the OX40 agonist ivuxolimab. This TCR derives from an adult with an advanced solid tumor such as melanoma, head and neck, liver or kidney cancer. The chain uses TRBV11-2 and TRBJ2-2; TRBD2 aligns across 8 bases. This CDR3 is CASSFYDLAGSGELFF. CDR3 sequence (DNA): TGTGCCAGCAGCTTTTATGACTTAGCGGGGTCCGGGGAGCTGTTTTTT.